A selection of T cell receptor beta chains follows, all from one sample in a study of shared clonotypes between healthy human individuals. This table comes from immunoSEQ multiplex PCR, and its TCRdb copy is limited to in-frame clones, with some not included. The sample holds some 650,000 clones, less than 98% seen once. Sequenced sample: naive CD4+ T cells sorted from blood. All receptors come from a woman aged 30 to 39 in good health. The CDR3 runs from the conserved cysteine through the conserved F or W. The order of the fields is V gene, J gene, clone size, D gene, CDR3 DNA, CDR3 protein. The D gene is left open where the match is weak. Some rows have no size entry. The others give once, few or many, or a class for an expanded clone.

>TRBV5-1|TRBJ2-5|.|TRBD2
TGCGCCAGCAGCCGGGTCGAAGCGGGAGTTAGGGAGACCCAGTACTTC
CASSRVEAGVRETQYF
>TRBV19|TRBJ1-2|.|.
TGTGCCAGTAATCAAGACAGCCAAGCTAACTATGGCTACACCTTC
CASNQDSQANYGYTF
>TRBV11-2|TRBJ1-5|few|TRBD1
TGTGCCAGCAGCGTTGACAGGGGTCAACAGCCCCAGCATTTT
CASSVDRGQQPQHF
>TRBV27|TRBJ1-5|.|TRBD1
TGTGCCACTCGGACAGGGGGCAATCAGCCCCAGCATTTT
CATRTGGNQPQHF
>TRBV5-1|TRBJ2-1|.|.
TGCGCCAGCAGCCGGGACCCTCCGGACAATGAGCAGTTCTTC
CASSRDPPDNEQFF
>TRBV5-1|TRBJ1-4|.|.
TGCGCCAGCAGTAGTGCAACTAATGAAAAACTGTTTTTT
CASSSATNEKLFF
>TRBV9|TRBJ1-2|.|.
TGTGCCAGCAGCGTAGTAGGGGGTGGCTACACCTTC
CASSVVGGGYTF
>TRBV27|TRBJ1-4|.|.
TGTGCCAGCAGGATGCGGATGGGGGACCGGAGGGGGGAAAAACTGTTTTTT
CASRMRMGDRRGEKLFF
>TRBV4-1|TRBJ1-4|.|.
TGCGCCAGCAGCCAAGACGGGGCCGGTAATGAAAAACTGTTTTTT
CASSQDGAGNEKLFF
>TRBV7-2|TRBJ2-7|.|TRBD2
TGTGCCAGCAGCCAAGGACTAGCGGGAGTCTACGAGCAGTACTTC
CASSQGLAGVYEQYF
>TRBV19|TRBJ2-1|.|.
TGTGCCACCAGGGAGGGGACAGTGGATGAGCAGTTCTTC
CATREGTVDEQFF
>TRBV28|TRBJ1-2|.|TRBD1
TGTGCCAGCAGTTTCTTAGGGGGCGATAATGGCTACACCTTC
CASSFLGGDNGYTF
>TRBV28|TRBJ1-3|.|TRBD1
TGTGCCAGCAGTGGCGTAGGGGGCCCCGGGGGCTTAGGAAACACCATATATTTT
CASSGVGGPGGLGNTIYF
>TRBV9|TRBJ2-1|.|TRBD2
TGTGCCAGCAGCGGATCACTAGCGGACTTCTACAATGAGCAGTTCTTC
CASSGSLADFYNEQFF
>TRBV5-1|TRBJ1-1|.|.
TGCGCCAGCAGCCCGGTGACCGCAACAAACACTGAAGCTTTCTTT
CASSPVTATNTEAFF
>TRBV28|TRBJ1-5|.|TRBD1
TGTGCCAGCACCAGACAGGGGTCGGGCAATCAGCCCCAGCATTTT
CASTRQGSGNQPQHF
>TRBV6-5|TRBJ2-7|.|.
TGTGCCAGCAGCCAACGGGGGACAGCAACTACGGTGCAGTACTTC
CASSQRGTATTVQYF
>TRBV27|TRBJ2-3|.|.
TGTGCCAGCAGTTTATCTCCGGGAGATACGCAGTATTTT
CASSLSPGDTQYF
>TRBV28|TRBJ2-1|.|TRBD1
TGTGCCAGCAGTTTTCCGACAGGGACGGACAAGCAGTTCTTC
CASSFPTGTDKQFF
>TRBV7-3|TRBJ1-2|.|.
TGTGCCAGCAGCCCCGTTCCTAACTATGGCTACACCTTC
CASSPVPNYGYTF
>TRBV6-5|TRBJ2-3|.|TRBD2
TGTGCCAGCAGCCGGGAGGATCGCACAGATACGCAGTATTTT
CASSREDRTDTQYF
>TRBV10-3|TRBJ1-2|.|.
TGTGCCATCAGTGTGGAGGGCAACTATGGCTACACCTTC
CAISVEGNYGYTF
>TRBV19|TRBJ2-2|.|.
TGTGCCAGTAGTATCAGACTGGACACCGGGGAGCTGTTTTTT
CASSIRLDTGELFF
>TRBV5-1|TRBJ2-1|.|TRBD2
TGCGCCAGCAGCCTGTGGGGGGGCAATGAGCAGTTCTTC
CASSLWGGNEQFF
>TRBV28|TRBJ1-5|few|.
TGTGCCAGCAGCTCGACAGGTTTTTCTGAGACCCAGCATTTT
CASSSTGFSETQHF
>TRBV5-1|TRBJ1-2|.|.
TGCGCCAGCAGCTTGGCCTCGCGTAATAACTATGGCTACACCTTC
CASSLASRNNYGYTF
>TRBV7-9|TRBJ1-2|.|.
TGTGCCAGCAGCTTAACCCAGGACACCTATGGCTACACCTTC
CASSLTQDTYGYTF
>TRBV5-6|TRBJ1-5|.|.
TGTGCCAGCAGCCGGCAAGGGGAGGTCGGGAAGCCCCAGCATTTT
CASSRQGEVGKPQHF
>TRBV27|TRBJ1-4|.|.
TGTGCCAGCAGTACTTCAGGGGCTAATGAAAAACTGTTTTTT
CASSTSGANEKLFF
>TRBV5-6|TRBJ2-5|.|.
TGTGCCAGCAGCTTGGTGGCCAGGGACCAAGAGACCCAGTACTTC
CASSLVARDQETQYF
>TRBV28|TRBJ2-7|.|.
TGTGCCAGCAGTTTATGGGGGAGTGCATCCTACGAGCAGTACTTC
CASSLWGSASYEQYF
>TRBV11-3|TRBJ2-1|.|TRBD1
TGTGCCAGCAGCTTAGATGGCCAGGGGGCTCCGTTCTTC
CASSLDGQGAPFF
>TRBV5-1|TRBJ2-7|.|TRBD1
TGCGCCAGCAGCTTGGCCCAGGGGGCATACGACGAGCAGTACTTC
CASSLAQGAYDEQYF
>TRBV9|TRBJ1-3|.|.
TGTGCCAGCAGCGTAGCCCTAGGCCGTATTGGGGAGGTTGGCGGAAACACCATATATTTT
CASSVALGRIGEVGGNTIYF
>TRBV4-2|TRBJ2-1|.|TRBD1
TGTGCCAGCAGCTTGGCCATCGAACAGGGGAATGAGCAGTTCTTC
CASSLAIEQGNEQFF